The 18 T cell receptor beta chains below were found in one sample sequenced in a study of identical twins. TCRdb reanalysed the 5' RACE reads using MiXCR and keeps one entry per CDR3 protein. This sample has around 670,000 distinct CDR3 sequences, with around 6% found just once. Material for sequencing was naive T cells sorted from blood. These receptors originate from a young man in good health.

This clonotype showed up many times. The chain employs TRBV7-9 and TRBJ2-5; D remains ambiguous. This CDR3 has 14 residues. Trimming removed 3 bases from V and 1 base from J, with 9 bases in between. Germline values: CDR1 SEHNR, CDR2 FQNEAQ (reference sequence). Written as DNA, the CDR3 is TGTGCCAGCAGCTTCTTAGGCGTCCAAGAGACCCAGTACTTC. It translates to CASSFLGVQETQYF.

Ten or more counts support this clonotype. CDR3 coding DNA: TGCGCCAGCAGCCAAGAAAGGGGACTAGCGGGGGGTGAGCAGTTCTTC. Amino acid sequence: CASSQERGLAGGEQFF. The rearrangement joins TRBV4-1 to TRBJ2-1; 15 bases line up with TRBD2. The CDR3 runs 16 residues. J gave up 9 bases and V 0 bases, and 3 bases lay outside the gene matches. Germline loops: CDR1 MGHRA, CDR2 YSYEKL.

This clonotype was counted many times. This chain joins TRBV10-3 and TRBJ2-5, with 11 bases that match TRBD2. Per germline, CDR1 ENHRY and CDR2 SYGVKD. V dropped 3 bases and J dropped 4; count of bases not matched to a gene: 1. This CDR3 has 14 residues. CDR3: CAISDGLAGETQYF. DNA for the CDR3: TGTGCCATCAGTGATGGACTAGCGGGAGAGACCCAGTACTTC.

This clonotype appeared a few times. The chain's CDR3 is CASAKGGRGPQHF. DNA of the CDR3: TGTGCCAGTGCCAAGGGGGGGCGAGGGCCCCAGCATTTT. V and J are TRBV19 and TRBJ1-5; D is perhaps TRBD1 (6 bases). CDR1 is LNHDA, CDR2 SQIVND, per germline (reference sequence). The CDR3 sequence is 13 residues long. V lost 8 bases and J lost 9, with 17 bases in between.

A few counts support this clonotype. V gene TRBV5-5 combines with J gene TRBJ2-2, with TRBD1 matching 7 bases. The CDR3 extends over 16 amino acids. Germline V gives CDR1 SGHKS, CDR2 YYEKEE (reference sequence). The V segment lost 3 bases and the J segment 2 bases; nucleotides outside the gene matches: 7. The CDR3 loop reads CASSSRQGVNTGELFF. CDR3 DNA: TGTGCCAGCAGCTCGAGACAGGGAGTAAACACCGGGGAGCTGTTTTTT.

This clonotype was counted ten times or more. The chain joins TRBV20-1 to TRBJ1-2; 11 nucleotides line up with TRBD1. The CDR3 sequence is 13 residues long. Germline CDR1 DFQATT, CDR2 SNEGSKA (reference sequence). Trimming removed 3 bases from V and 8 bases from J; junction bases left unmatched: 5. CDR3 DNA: TGCAGTGCTAGGGAGGGACAGGGGGGCGGCTACACCTTC. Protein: CSAREGQGGGYTF.

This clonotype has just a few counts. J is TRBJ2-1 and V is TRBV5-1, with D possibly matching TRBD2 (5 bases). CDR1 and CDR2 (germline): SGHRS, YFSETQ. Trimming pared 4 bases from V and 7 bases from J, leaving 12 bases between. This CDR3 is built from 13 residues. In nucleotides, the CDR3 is TGCGCCAGCAGCGTGGGAGATCGTAATGAGCAGTTCTTC. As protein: CASSVGDRNEQFF.

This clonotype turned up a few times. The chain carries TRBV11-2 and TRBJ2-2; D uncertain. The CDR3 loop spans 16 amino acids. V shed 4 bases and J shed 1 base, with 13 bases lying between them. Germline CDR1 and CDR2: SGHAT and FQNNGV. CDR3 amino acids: CASSYARVENTGELFF. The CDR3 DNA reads TGTGCCAGCAGCTACGCCCGGGTCGAGAACACCGGGGAGCTGTTTTTT. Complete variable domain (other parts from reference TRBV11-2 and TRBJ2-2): EAGVAQSPRYKIIEKRQSVAFWCNPISGHATLYWYQQILGQGPKLLIQFQNNGVVDDSQLPKDRFSAERLKGVDSTLKIQPAKLEDSAVYLCASSYARVENTGELFFGEGSRLTVL.

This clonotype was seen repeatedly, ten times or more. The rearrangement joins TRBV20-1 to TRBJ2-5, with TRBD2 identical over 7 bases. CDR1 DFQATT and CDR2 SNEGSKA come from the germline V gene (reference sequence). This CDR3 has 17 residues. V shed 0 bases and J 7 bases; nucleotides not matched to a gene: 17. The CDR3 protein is CSARDYVGGGPTVTQYF. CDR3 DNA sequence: TGCAGTGCTAGAGATTACGTCGGGGGAGGGCCGACAGTGACCCAGTACTTC.

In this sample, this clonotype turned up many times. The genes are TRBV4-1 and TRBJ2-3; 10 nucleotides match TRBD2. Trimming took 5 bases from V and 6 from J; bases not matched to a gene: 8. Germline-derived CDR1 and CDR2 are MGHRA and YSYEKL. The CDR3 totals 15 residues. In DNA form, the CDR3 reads TGCGCCAGCAGCTTGACTAGCGGGTCCGCGGATACGCAGTATTTT. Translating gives CASSLTSGSADTQYF.

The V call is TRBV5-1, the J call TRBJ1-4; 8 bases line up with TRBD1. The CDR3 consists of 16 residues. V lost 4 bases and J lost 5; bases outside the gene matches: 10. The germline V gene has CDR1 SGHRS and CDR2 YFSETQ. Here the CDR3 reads CASSIGQGVPNEKLFF. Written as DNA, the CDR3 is TGCGCCAGCAGCATCGGACAGGGCGTTCCCAATGAAAAACTGTTTTTT.

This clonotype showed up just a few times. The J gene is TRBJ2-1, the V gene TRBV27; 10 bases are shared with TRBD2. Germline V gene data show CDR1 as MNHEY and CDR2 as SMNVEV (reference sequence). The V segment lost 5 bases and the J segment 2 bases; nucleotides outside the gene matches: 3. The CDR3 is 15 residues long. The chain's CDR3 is CASSIAGGAYNEQFF. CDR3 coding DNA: TGTGCCAGCAGTATAGCGGGAGGTGCCTACAATGAGCAGTTCTTC.

The CDR3 DNA reads TGTGCCAGCAGCTTAGATTTCAGGGGACGGCTGTTTTTT. Amino acids: CASSLDFRGRLFF. The chain recombines TRBV11-2 with TRBJ1-4; D is possibly TRBD1 (6 bases). The CDR3 runs to 13 residues. Germline CDR1 reads SGHAT; CDR2 reads FQNNGV. Trimming cost V 0 bases and J 14 bases, with 13 bases left between them.

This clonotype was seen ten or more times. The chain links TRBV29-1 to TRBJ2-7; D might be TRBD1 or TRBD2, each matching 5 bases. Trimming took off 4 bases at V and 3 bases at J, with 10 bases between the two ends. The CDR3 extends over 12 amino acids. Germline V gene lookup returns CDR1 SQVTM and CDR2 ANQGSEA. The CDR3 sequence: CSVGDPGYEQYF. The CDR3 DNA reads TGCAGCGTTGGGGACCCCGGCTACGAGCAGTACTTC.

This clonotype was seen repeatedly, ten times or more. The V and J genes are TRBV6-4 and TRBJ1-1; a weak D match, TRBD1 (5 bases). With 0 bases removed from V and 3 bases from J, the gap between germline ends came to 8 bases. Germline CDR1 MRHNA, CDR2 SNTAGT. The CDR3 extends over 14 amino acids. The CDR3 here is CASSDSGLDTEAFF. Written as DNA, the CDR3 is TGTGCCAGCAGTGACTCGGGGCTGGACACTGAAGCTTTCTTT.

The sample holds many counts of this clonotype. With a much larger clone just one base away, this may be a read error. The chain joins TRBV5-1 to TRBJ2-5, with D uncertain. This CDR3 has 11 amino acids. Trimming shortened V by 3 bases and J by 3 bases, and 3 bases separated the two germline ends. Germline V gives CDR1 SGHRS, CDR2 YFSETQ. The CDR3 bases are TGCGCCAGCAGCTGGGAAGAGACCCAGTACTTC. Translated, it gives CASSWEETQYF.

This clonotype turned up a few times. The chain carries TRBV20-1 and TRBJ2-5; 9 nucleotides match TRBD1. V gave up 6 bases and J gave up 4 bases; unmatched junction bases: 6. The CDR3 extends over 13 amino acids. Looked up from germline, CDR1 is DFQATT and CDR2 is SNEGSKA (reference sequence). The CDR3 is CSAGTGRRETQYF. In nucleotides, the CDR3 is TGCAGTGCCGGGACAGGGCGTAGAGAGACCCAGTACTTC.

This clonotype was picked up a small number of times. CDR3: CASSSYRVYEQYV. The CDR3 DNA reads as TGTGCCAGCAGCAGCTACAGGGTTTACGAGCAGTACGTC. The genes are TRBV5-8 and TRBJ2-7, with D perhaps TRBD1 (6 bases). Trimming shortened V by 4 bases and J by 4 bases, and 12 bases separated the two germline ends. This CDR3 comprises 13 residues. CDR1 and CDR2 (germline): SGHTS, YDEGEE.